This T cell receptor (beta chain) was profiled in a study of blood T cell repertoires in COVID-19. Study in general: PBMCs, B-cell-depleted T cells, or T cells provided the cDNA or gDNA that made up the material.

Trimming removed 2 bases from V and 15 bases from J, with 16 bases in between. This CDR3 has 13 amino acids. CDR1 WSHSY and CDR2 SAAADI come from the germline V gene. Data came from immunoSEQ multiplex PCR; TCRdb stores just in-frame clones and leaves some out. In the table there are approximately 280,000 clones, about 89% of which are singletons. V and J are TRBV10-2 and TRBJ1-4, with a weak D call TRBD1 (6 bases). This TCR was recovered from a man aged 45 to 65 with acute or convalescent COVID-19. Sequencing was carried out using peripheral blood. The CDR3 region has the DNA TGCGCCAGCAGTGAGCTAGGGGGGGGTTGGATGTTTTTT. Translated, it gives CASSELGGGWMFF.